The 24 T cell receptor beta chains in this list originate from one sample, sequenced in a study of T cells in Graves' hyperthyroidism and ophthalmopathy. Using RNA transcripts as the source, TCR beta CDR3 regions were amplified. During a first-round RT-PCR of the TCR CDR3, the HTBI primer set was used. TCRdb ran MiXCR on the multiplex PCR reads and lists one entry per CDR3 protein. The table includes about 420,000 distinct CDR3 sequences, approximately 14% detected once. The sample taken for sequencing was blood. Receptors were obtained from a woman under 30 with Graves' hyperthyroidism.

This clonotype was counted ten times or more. The CDR3 loop reads CASSSSGVTYNEQFF. The CDR3 bases are TGTGCCAGCAGTAGCAGCGGAGTAACCTACAATGAGCAGTTCTTC. This chain uses TRBV12-3 or TRBV12-4 with TRBJ2-1; D is perhaps TRBD2 (5 bases). Trimming left V 5 bases short and J 2 bases short, with 13 bases between. This CDR3 is 15 amino acids long.

This clonotype was seen ten or more times. The chain links TRBV20-1 to TRBJ2-7; 8 nucleotides agree with TRBD2. This CDR3 region has 12 residues. The V gene's germline CDR1 is DFQATT and CDR2 SNEGSKA (reference sequence). V dropped 3 bases and J dropped 3; count of bases not matched to a gene: 1. CDR3 amino acids: CSARGLGYEQYF. The DNA for the CDR3 is TGCAGTGCTAGGGGACTAGGCTACGAGCAGTACTTC.

This clonotype was detected many times. The V gene is TRBV7-2, the J gene TRBJ2-7; TRBD2 agrees at 7 bases. This CDR3 has 15 amino acids. Germline V gene data show CDR1 as SGHTA and CDR2 as FQGNSA. V lost 6 bases, J lost 0 bases, and 8 bases stayed unmatched. DNA of the CDR3: TGTGCCAGCAGGGACGTGGGGGGGAGCTCCTACGAGCAGTACTTC. It translates to CASRDVGGSSYEQYF.

The chain couples TRBV6-1 to TRBJ2-5; D tentatively fits TRBD1 or TRBD2 (5 bases each). Between the trimmed V and J ends, which lost 7 bases and 3 bases, there was a span of 12 bases. This CDR3 has 13 residues. Germline-derived CDR1 and CDR2 are MNHNS and SASEGT. The CDR3 DNA follows: TGTGCCAGCACTGGGCAGGGAGAAGAGACCCAGTACTTC. Protein product: CASTGQGEETQYF.

The rearrangement uses TRBV19 and TRBJ2-1; D may be TRBD2 (6 bases). Trimming took 3 bases from V and 1 from J, leaving 10 bases between them. The CDR3 spans 15 residues. CDR1 is LNHDA, CDR2 SQIVND, per germline (reference sequence). DNA for the CDR3: TGTGCCAGTAGTATGGTTGCGGGATCCTACAATGAGCAGTTCTTC. It encodes CASSMVAGSYNEQFF. Full variable domain (outside the CDR3, taken from reference TRBV19 and TRBJ2-1): DGGITQSPKYLFRKEGQNVTLSCEQNLNHDAMYWYRQDPGQGLRLIYYSQIVNDFQKGDIAEGYSVSREKKESFPLTVTSAQKNPTAFYLCASSMVAGSYNEQFFGPGTRLTVL.

This clonotype was recorded at least ten times. This chain connects TRBV6-4 to TRBJ2-3; 9 bases agree with TRBD1. CDR3 size: 14 residues. Losses at the gene ends were 9 bases for V and 0 bases for J; bases not matched to a gene: 4. Germline CDR1 reads MRHNA; CDR2 reads SNTAGT. This CDR3 is CASSGTGSTDTQYF. CDR3 bases: TGTGCCAGTTCCGGGACAGGGAGCACAGATACGCAGTATTTT.

This clonotype was counted ten times or more. The DNA for the CDR3 is TGTGCCAGCAGTCCCTATAGCGGGACCACAGATACGCAGTATTTT. Protein: CASSPYSGTTDTQYF. The chain combines TRBV12-3 or TRBV12-4 with TRBJ2-3; 8 bases map to TRBD2. Germline trimming cut 5 bases from V and 2 bases from J; bases unmatched to any gene: 6. The CDR3 is 15 amino acids.

This clonotype came up many times. This chain's CDR3 is CASSFGTGGLTDTQYF. In DNA, the CDR3 is TGTGCCAGCAGTTTCGGGACAGGGGGTCTCACAGATACGCAGTATTTT. This sequence joins TRBV12-3 or TRBV12-4 and TRBJ2-3; TRBD1 matches at 11 bases. Trimming cost V 3 bases and J 2 bases; bases outside gene matches: 4. This CDR3 is built from 16 residues.

This clonotype has a count of ten or more. The V and J genes are TRBV20-1 and TRBJ2-3, with 9 bases fitting TRBD2. V gave up 5 bases and J gave up 4 bases; unmatched junction bases: 7. This CDR3 has 14 residues. Germline lookup yields CDR1 DFQATT and CDR2 SNEGSKA (reference sequence). CDR3 protein: CSAESGGRSDTQYF. Here the CDR3 DNA reads TGCAGTGCTGAGAGCGGGGGGAGATCAGATACGCAGTATTTT.

This clonotype was recorded at least ten times. The chain employs TRBV24-1 and TRBJ1-1, with D unclear. The CDR3 length is 16 residues. The V gene lost 7 bases and the J gene lost 1 base, with 18 bases spanning the gap. Per germline, CDR1 KGHDR and CDR2 SFDVKD. CDR3 bases: TGTGCCACCAGACCTGGCCCGCCCCGAGGGAACACTGAAGCTTTCTTT. This sequence encodes CATRPGPPRGNTEAFF.

This clonotype occurred many times. DNA for the CDR3: TGCAGTGCCCTGAGGCGGGGCGCAGATACGCAGTATTTT. It encodes CSALRRGADTQYF. The V and J genes are TRBV20-1 and TRBJ2-3; maybe TRBD2 (6 bases). This CDR3 contains 13 residues. CDR1 DFQATT and CDR2 SNEGSKA come from the germline V gene (reference sequence). V was clipped by 6 bases and J by 4 bases, with 14 bases between them.

Ten or more counts support this clonotype. CDR3 DNA sequence: TGTGCCAGCAGGTCCGGGACAGGGGGCTCTTACTCTGGAAACACCATATATTTT. Its protein product is CASRSGTGGSYSGNTIYF. The J gene is TRBJ1-3, the V gene TRBV7-8, with TRBD1 matching 12 bases. Losses at the gene ends were 6 bases for V and 0 bases for J; bases not matched to a gene: 9. CDR1 and CDR2 from the germline V gene are SGHVS and FQNEAQ. The CDR3 is 18 amino acids.

The CDR3 sequence: CSASFGLAGYETDTQYF. CDR3 DNA: TGCAGTGCTAGCTTCGGACTAGCGGGATACGAAACAGATACGCAGTATTTT. The chain joins TRBV20-1 to TRBJ2-3; 12 bases are a match to TRBD2. The length of the CDR3 is 17 residues. Germline-derived CDR1 and CDR2 are DFQATT and SNEGSKA (reference sequence). The J segment lost 3 bases and the V segment lost 3 bases, leaving 10 bases of the junction unmatched.

This clonotype was observed a handful of times. The V call is TRBV7-9, the J call TRBJ1-4; D is ambiguous. V lost 5 bases and J lost 0, with 10 bases in between. The CDR3 covers 15 residues. CDR1 is SEHNR and CDR2 is FQNEAQ in the germline V gene (reference sequence). The CDR3 is CASSPTGATNEKLFF. The CDR3 DNA is TGTGCCAGCAGCCCGACGGGAGCAACTAATGAAAAACTGTTTTTT.

CDR3 in DNA: TGTGCCAGCAGTGAAACGCCATCCGGGGAGCTGTTTTTT. Translating it yields CASSETPSGELFF. The rearrangement joins TRBV9 to TRBJ2-2, with D unclear. This CDR3 is 13 amino acids long. Trimming stripped 5 bases from V and 6 bases from J, with 11 bases between. Germline CDR1 is SGDLS and CDR2 is YYNGEE.

This clonotype occurred once. The chain employs TRBV10-3 and TRBJ1-4; no clear D gene. Trimming took 10 bases from V and 0 from J, leaving 9 bases between them. Germline CDR1 reads ENHRY; CDR2 reads SYGVKD. This CDR3 comprises 13 residues. In DNA form, the CDR3 reads TGTGCCACCAAGGCGGCAACTAATGAAAAACTGTTTTTT. Its protein product is CATKAATNEKLFF.

With regard to this clonotype: A clone one base away is much larger, so this may be a read error. The chain carries TRBV2 and TRBJ2-7; TRBD1 matches at 8 bases. The CDR3 spans 12 residues. Germline-derived CDR1 and CDR2 are SNHLY and FYNNEI. V dropped 5 bases and J dropped 9; count of bases not matched to a gene: 6. CDR3 sequence: CASSKQGGGQYF. The CDR3 DNA is TGTGCCAGCAGTAAACAGGGGGGCGGGCAGTACTTC.

The chain has TRBV6-2 or TRBV6-3 and TRBJ1-2, with D perhaps TRBD1 (5 bases). Deletions cut 7 bases from V and 7 bases from J, with 16 bases between. Germline V lookup: CDR1 MNHEY, CDR2 SVGEGT. The CDR3 is 13 residues long. The CDR3 bases are TGTGCCAGCATCCAGGGAACACTCGGTGGCTACACCTTC. Translating it yields CASIQGTLGGYTF.

This clonotype was seen repeatedly, ten times or more. The genes are TRBV28 and TRBJ2-7; no clear D gene. The CDR3 consists of 13 residues. V lost 1 base and J 6 bases, leaving 10 bases between the germline ends. Germline-derived CDR1 and CDR2 are MDHEN and SYDVKM. CDR3 DNA sequence: TGTGCCAGCAGTTTATATGGATATGGCGAGCAGTACTTC. Translated: CASSLYGYGEQYF.

This clonotype was detected ten times or more. This sequence joins TRBV7-9 and TRBJ2-1; 13 bases match TRBD2. V dropped 5 bases and J dropped 6; count of bases not matched to a gene: 4. The CDR3 covers 15 residues. Germline V gene data show CDR1 as SEHNR and CDR2 as FQNEAQ (reference sequence). Here the CDR3 reads CASSPGLAGSNEQFF. The CDR3, as DNA: TGTGCCAGCAGCCCGGGACTAGCGGGAAGCAATGAGCAGTTCTTC.

This clonotype was observed a few times. The V gene is TRBV9, the J gene TRBJ2-7; 7 nucleotides align to TRBD1. Germline V gene sequence: CDR1 SGDLS, CDR2 YYNGEE. The CDR3 has 16 residues. The junction had 12 bases not matched to a gene; V was cut back by 4 bases and J by 2 bases. CDR3 sequence (DNA): TGTGCCAGCAGCACAGGGGCGATCCTAACAACCTACGAGCAGTACTTC. Translation gives CASSTGAILTTYEQYF. The whole variable domain, filled in from reference TRBV9 and TRBJ2-7, reads DSGVTQTPKHLITATGQRVTLRCSPRSGDLSVYWYQQSLDQGLQFLIQYYNGEERAKGNILERFSAQQFPDLHSELNLSSLELGDSALYFCASSTGAILTTYEQYFGPGTRLTVT.

This clonotype was detected ten times or more. CDR3: CASDLAGENNEQFF. CDR3 bases: TGTGCCAGCGACCTAGCGGGAGAGAACAATGAGCAGTTCTTC. The chain uses TRBV2 and TRBJ2-1, with 10 bases matching TRBD2. Germline loops: CDR1 SNHLY, CDR2 FYNNEI. The CDR3 contains 14 residues. After removal of 8 bases from V and 5 bases from J, the junction contained 6 bases not matched to a gene.

Note on this clonotype: Compared with germline, one end of the junction differs, possibly owing to a read error. The rearrangement uses TRBV6-1 and TRBJ1-1; D is uncertain. CDR3 length: 11 amino acids. Germline loops: CDR1 MNHNS, CDR2 SASEGT. The chain's CDR3 is CASSRQIEDFF. The CDR3 nucleotides read TGTGCCAGCAGCCGTCAGATTGAAGATTTCTTT.

This clonotype was seen ten or more times. The rearrangement uses TRBV20-1 and TRBJ2-1; 7 nucleotides match TRBD1. After removal of 2 bases from V and 9 bases from J, the junction contained 13 bases not matched to a gene. The germline gives CDR1 DFQATT, CDR2 SNEGSKA (reference sequence). The CDR3 runs 15 residues. CDR3 region: CSARPTGTVIFEQFF. The CDR3 DNA sequence: TGCAGTGCTAGACCCACCGGGACAGTAATTTTTGAGCAGTTCTTC.